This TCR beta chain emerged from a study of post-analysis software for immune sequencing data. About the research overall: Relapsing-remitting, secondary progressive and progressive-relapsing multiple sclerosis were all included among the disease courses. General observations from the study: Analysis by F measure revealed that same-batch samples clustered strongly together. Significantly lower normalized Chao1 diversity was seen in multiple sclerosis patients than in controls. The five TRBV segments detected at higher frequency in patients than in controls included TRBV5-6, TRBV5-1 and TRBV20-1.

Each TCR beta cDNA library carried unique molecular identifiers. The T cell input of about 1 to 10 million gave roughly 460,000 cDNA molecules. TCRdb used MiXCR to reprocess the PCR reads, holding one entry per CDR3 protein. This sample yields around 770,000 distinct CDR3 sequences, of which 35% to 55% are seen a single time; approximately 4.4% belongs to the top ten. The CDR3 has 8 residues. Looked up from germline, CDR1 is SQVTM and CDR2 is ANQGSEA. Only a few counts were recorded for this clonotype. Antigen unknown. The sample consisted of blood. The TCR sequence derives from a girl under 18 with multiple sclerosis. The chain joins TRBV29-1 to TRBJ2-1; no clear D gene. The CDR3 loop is CKVDEQFF. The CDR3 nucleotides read TGCAAGGTAGATGAGCAGTTCTTC.